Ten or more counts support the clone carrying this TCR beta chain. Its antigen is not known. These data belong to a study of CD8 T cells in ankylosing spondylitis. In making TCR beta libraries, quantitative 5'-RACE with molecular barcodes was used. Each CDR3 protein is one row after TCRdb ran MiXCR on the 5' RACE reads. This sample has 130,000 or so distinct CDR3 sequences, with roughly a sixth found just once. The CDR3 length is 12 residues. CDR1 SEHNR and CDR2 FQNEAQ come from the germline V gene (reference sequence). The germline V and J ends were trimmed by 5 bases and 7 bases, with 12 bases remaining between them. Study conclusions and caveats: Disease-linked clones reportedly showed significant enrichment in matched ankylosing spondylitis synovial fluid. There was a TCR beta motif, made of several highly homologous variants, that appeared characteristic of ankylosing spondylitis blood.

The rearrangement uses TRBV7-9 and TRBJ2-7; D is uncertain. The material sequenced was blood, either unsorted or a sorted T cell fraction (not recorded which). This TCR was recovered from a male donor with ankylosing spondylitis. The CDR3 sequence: CASSKSEGEQYF. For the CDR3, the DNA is TGTGCCAGCAGCAAATCCGAAGGGGAGCAGTACTTC.